Listed below are T cell receptor beta chains from one sample, sequenced in a study of T cell changes during pregnancy in multiple sclerosis. TCRdb's copy holds only in-frame clones and misses some; the assay was immunoSEQ multiplex PCR. Of tens of thousands of clones listed, 93% are singletons. The specimen comprised CD8+ T cells from peripheral blood mononuclear cells, sampled in the second trimester of pregnancy. These TCRs come from a female donor with multiple sclerosis, enrolled in a pregnancy study. The CDR3 runs from the conserved cysteine through the conserved F or W. For some rows the clone size is stated as once, few or many, or as a class when expanded; others skip it.

size,J,length,V,CDR3
-,TRBJ2-1,14,TRBV9,CASSPGGRGGEQFF
-,TRBJ1-2,12,TRBV29-1,CSVRRGDYGYTF
-,TRBJ2-1,15,TRBV5-4,CASSSPGLAHNEQFF
medium-sized,TRBJ1-5,15,TRBV2,CASSGGQVSPSAQHF
-,TRBJ2-7,14,TRBV7-6,CASSSTDRAYEQYF
-,TRBJ2-7,16,TRBV7-9,CASSPTETSGPYEQYF
once,TRBJ1-2,14,TRBV9,CASSATGWGYGYTF
-,TRBJ1-2,14,TRBV28,CASSSMTGVNGYTF
-,TRBJ1-2,15,TRBV4-3,CASSQIGGGAGGYTF
-,TRBJ1-1,14,TRBV5-1,CASSRTGGNTEAFF
once,TRBJ2-2,14,TRBV11-3,CASSSRQGRGELFF
-,TRBJ1-1,17,TRBV5-8,CASSLETTTSENTEAFF
-,TRBJ2-5,14,TRBV4-3,CASSPARGQETQYF
-,TRBJ2-7,13,TRBV9,CASSAGDIYEQYF
-,TRBJ1-2,15,TRBV4-1,CASSQATGTGHGYTF
-,TRBJ2-2,15,TRBV5-1,CASSLATGNTGELFF
-,TRBJ2-2,14,TRBV7-9,CASSIYDRAGELFF
-,TRBJ1-1,14,TRBV25-1,CASSWGQGQGEAFF
-,TRBJ1-6,15,TRBV4-1,CASSQVRFYNSPLHF
-,TRBJ1-5,12,TRBV15,CATAVSGQPQHF
-,TRBJ1-4,16,TRBV6-1,CATSEQAGHTNEKLFF
-,TRBJ2-1,14,TRBV27,CASSPSGIYNEQFF
-,TRBJ2-1,14,TRBV10-3,CAIAASGSYNEQFF
-,TRBJ1-2,13,TRBV5-4,CASSFGTAYGYTF
-,TRBJ1-2,13,TRBV19,CASSSPGNYGYTF
-,TRBJ2-7,15,TRBV10-1,CASNHSGSTLYEQYF
-,TRBJ1-5,16,TRBV6-6,CASSYSRQGGNQPQHF
-,TRBJ2-1,16,TRBV25-1,CASSEYLGSSYNEQFF
-,TRBJ2-7,15,TRBV4-1,CASSQVLTGDYEQYF
-,TRBJ1-5,13,TRBV27,CASSLTVGQPQHF
-,TRBJ1-3,12,TRBV30,CAWSEGTGPIYF
-,TRBJ1-4,16,TRBV6-6,CASSFYQGERDEKLFF
-,TRBJ1-1,17,TRBV27,CAFSTPGQGTLNTEAFF
-,TRBJ1-1,13,TRBV29-1,CSVEDRRGTEAFF
-,TRBJ2-2,16,TRBV11-2,CASSAQGGLYTGELFF
-,TRBJ1-6,17,TRBV19,CASSPLSIFSYNSPLHF
-,TRBJ1-3,16,TRBV15,CATSRDTGGAGNTIYF
-,TRBJ1-1,13,TRBV27,CATQIGRGSEAFF
-,TRBJ1-6,14,TRBV13,CASRAGAVNSPLHF
-,TRBJ2-3,15,TRBV5-1,CASSLTPGQADTQYF
once,TRBJ1-1,12,TRBV29-1,CSVITGDTEAFF
-,TRBJ2-5,15,TRBV6-5,CASTQGRGGSETQYF
-,TRBJ2-6,17,TRBV9,CASSAKWRGSGANVLTF
-,TRBJ2-3,15,TRBV19,CASSIAGGGLDTQYF
-,TRBJ2-1,13,TRBV7-3,CASSSGLNNEQFF
-,TRBJ2-7,16,TRBV2,CASSGHHGTDSYEQYF
-,TRBJ1-5,15,TRBV5-1,CASSSYPGQYQPQHF
-,TRBJ1-1,15,TRBV7-9,CASSLNPGGIAEAFF
few,TRBJ2-3,13,TRBV6-4,CATAGRPTDTQYF
-,TRBJ2-2,15,TRBV6-5,CASSHPGGAGGELFF
-,TRBJ2-1,16,TRBV2,CASKEIAGVEDDEQFF
-,TRBJ2-1,20,TRBV5-1,CASSSSSSGTPTSSYNEQFF
-,TRBJ1-1,17,TRBV4-1,CASSQGEGGGVNTEAFF
-,TRBJ1-1,12,TRBV27,CASKGGITEAFF
-,TRBJ2-3,19,TRBV7-9,CASSSPPGLAGEGTDTQYF
-,TRBJ2-1,16,TRBV27,CASSLTPDSSYNEQFF
-,TRBJ2-1,15,TRBV7-9,CASSPHQGVGYEQFF
-,TRBJ2-1,16,TRBV9,CASSVAGEGSYNEQFF
-,TRBJ1-2,16,TRBV15,CATSGPGGQDDYGYTF